This TCR beta chain was sequenced in a study of T cell responses to AZD1222 COVID-19 vaccine. Method: immunoSEQ multiplex PCR; TCRdb's copy keeps in-frame clones and lacks some. The data show hundreds of thousands of clones, around 93% seen once. Concerning this clone: Its antigen is currently unknown.

Study observations and caveats: Reports indicate that nearly half of spike-specific TCRs are directed at unmutated variant regions. Breadth and depth of Spike-specific TCRs rose after two AZD1222 doses.

Pooling covered second doses at about 4 or about 12 weeks. Unmatched junction bases numbered 9, after V lost 5 bases and J lost 4 bases. CDR3 size: 16 residues. Germline CDR1 and CDR2: LNHDA and SQIVND (reference sequence). Material: peripheral blood, obtained 28 days after the second AZD1222 dose. The TCR originated in an adult who received the AZD1222 COVID-19 vaccine. V gene TRBV19 combines with J gene TRBJ1-4; 8 nucleotides agree with TRBD1. The CDR3 loop is CASSPTRDRLNEKLFF. The CDR3 DNA sequence: TGTGCCAGTAGTCCGACCCGGGACAGGCTTAATGAAAAACTGTTTTTT.